The source of this T cell receptor beta chain is a study of blood T cell repertoires in COVID-19 (dated by TCRdb to 2019 to 2021). A note on the overall study: Collaborator samples came from the United States, Italy and Spain and covered acute and convalescent phases of COVID-19. The material from the prospective study consisted of cDNA or gDNA derived from T cells, B-cell-depleted T cells, or PBMCs. A freely available public database, intended as a resource for researchers studying the immune response to SARS-CoV-2, is where the repertoires were released. Subjects who had been exposed to COVID-19, were actively infected with it, or had recovered from it provided the deeply sampled blood TCRbeta repertoires that made up the dataset. A de-identified subject ID, COVID-19 status, age in years and sex were almost always included in the sample metadata. Where available, HLA class I and class II types were obtained from metadata supplied by the sample provider rather than from assay-based typing. The samples were drawn from the first 160 participants of the ongoing ImmuneRACE study and from about 1,200 subjects provided by 6 global collaborators.

The immunoSEQ Assay, a bias-controlled multiplex PCR, was used to amplify TCRbeta CDR3 regions from genomic DNA. For the original study's pipeline: Within the assay, amplification of reference gene primers was used to estimate how many nucleated cells each sample contained. To quantify the absolute abundance of each unique TCRbeta CDR3 rearrangement, sequence reads were collapsed and filtered. For each sample, productive Simpson clonality was calculated by taking the square root of Simpson's diversity index across productive rearrangements. TCRdb retrieved this table from immuneACCESS and kept in-frame rearrangements only. Not all clones are present; in checked studies, unresolved V genes account for under half, and no reason is known for the remainder. D and trimming were read from the DNA, whereas the V and J calls and clone size are those reported in that table. Here the sample has fewer than 200,000 clones; roughly four fifths occur a single time. 7.3% of the sample comes from the top ten.

Study-level results and caveats: The quantity of clinical and demographic metadata differed by source and by participant and was supplied without curation.

For this clone: Its antigen is unknown. It has no much larger one-base neighbor in the sample; base qualities were not kept.

Including cysteine and phenylalanine, the CDR3 has 14 amino acids. The retained sequence is limited to the CDR3, 42 bases, with the frame set at the first base. The germline V gene (reference sequence) yields MNHEY for CDR1 and SMNVEV for CDR2. At the junction V is shortened by 6 bases and J by 4 bases; bases outside the gene matches: 3. Participants in the prospective study were aged roughly 18 to 90 years, lived in 24 United States geographic areas, and enrolled through a virtual design. In the prospective study, cohorts were assigned on the basis of participant-reported clinical history obtained from a screening survey and a study questionnaire. For ImmuneRACE Cohort 3, a participant was defined as recovered based on two consecutive negative NP/OP PCR tests, clearance by a healthcare professional, or resolution of symptoms. Each participant in the prospective study had whole blood, serum and a nasopharyngeal or oropharyngeal swab collected by mobile phlebotomists. Participants in the prospective study had the option to provide additional blood draws and questionnaires over an approximately 2-month period. Before DNA extraction, prospective study blood samples were shipped either frozen or at room temperature.

The specimen sequenced was PBMCs or T cells enriched from blood (not recorded which). The TCR was taken from a man between 45 and 60 years old who had recovered from COVID-19. The receptor chain draws on TRBV27 and TRBJ2-7, with 13 bases in between that match TRBD2. CDR3 reads: CASRLAGGLYEQYF. Here is the DNA: TGTGCCAGCAGACTAGCGGGGGGGCTATACGAGCAGTACTTC.